This is a list of T cell receptor beta chains from one sample in a study of blood T cell repertoires in COVID-19. Some clones are missing from TCRdb's copy, which holds only in-frame ones; the method was immunoSEQ multiplex PCR. The sample consists of roughly 350,000 clones, approximately 81% of them appearing once. The sample taken for sequencing was peripheral blood. These receptor sequences come from a woman aged 18-30 years with acute or convalescent COVID-19. Both conserved end residues are part of each CDR3. A D gene is named only where the DNA matches it firmly. Clone size appears in some rows only: once, few, many, or a class for an expanded clone.

cdr3_nt cdr3_aa j_call d_call clone_size v_call
TGTGCCACCAGTGATTTCGCGGGAGGGGCAGATACGCAGTATTTT CATSDFAGGADTQYF TRBJ2-3 TRBD2 - TRBV24-1
TGTGCCAGCAGTTTGGGTCGGGAGCCCCTCCACTTT CASSLGREPLHF TRBJ1-6 - - TRBV27
TGTGCCAGCAGCCAAGATACTAGCGGGATCAATGAGCAGTTCTTC CASSQDTSGINEQFF TRBJ2-1 TRBD2 - TRBV4-2
TGTGCCAGCAGCTTCAGGCGGGATGACGCAGATACGCAGTATTTT CASSFRRDDADTQYF TRBJ2-3 - - TRBV5-6
TGTGCCAGTTACGGCGGGGGCGAGTACCGCTACACCTTC CASYGGGEYRYTF TRBJ1-2 - - TRBV19
TGTGCCAGTAGAGACTTACGGGGGAAAAACATTCAGTACTTC CASRDLRGKNIQYF TRBJ2-4 - few TRBV19
TGTGCCAGCAGCTTGGCCGGCAGGGTCAACAATGAGCAGTTCTTC CASSLAGRVNNEQFF TRBJ2-1 - - TRBV5-4
TGTGCCAGCAGCATACCGGGACAGTTATACGAGCAGTACTTC CASSIPGQLYEQYF TRBJ2-7 TRBD1 - TRBV7-8
TGTGCCAGCAGCGGGGGGGAGAACATTCAGTACTTC CASSGGENIQYF TRBJ2-4 TRBD2 - TRBV5-4
TGCGCCAGCAGCTTCAATCGACAGGAAGAGACCCAGTACTTC CASSFNRQEETQYF TRBJ2-5 - - TRBV5-1
TGTGCCAGCAGCTACAGGCAAAAAGAGACCCAGTACTTC CASSYRQKETQYF TRBJ2-5 - - TRBV7-9
TGTGCCAGCAGTTACGGGGAGACAGGGCGGGGAAAACTGTTTTTT CASSYGETGRGKLFF TRBJ1-4 TRBD1 - TRBV6-5
TGTGCCAGCAGCGTAGAGGTCGGGACTCGGGGTGATACGCAGTATTTT CASSVEVGTRGDTQYF TRBJ2-3 - few TRBV9
TGTGCCAGCAGTGCATTAGCGGGAGGGCCGGACGGGGAGCTGTTTTTT CASSALAGGPDGELFF TRBJ2-2 TRBD2 - TRBV6-1
TGTGCCAGTAGTCTGGGACAGGGTCGTGAAAAACTGTTTTTT CASSLGQGREKLFF TRBJ1-4 TRBD1 - TRBV19
TGTGCCACCAGTGCCGTGTCAATGGGGTGGGAGCAGCCCCAGCATTTT CATSAVSMGWEQPQHF TRBJ1-5 - - TRBV24-1
TGTGCCAGCAGTTTAGGGAGTAACTATGGCTACACCTTC CASSLGSNYGYTF TRBJ1-2 - - TRBV27
TGCAGCGTTGGGGCGATCTCTGGTGGAAACACCATATATTTT CSVGAISGGNTIYF TRBJ1-3 - - TRBV29-1
TGTGCCAGCAGTTTGAGGGATCCTCAGCCCCAGCATTTT CASSLRDPQPQHF TRBJ1-5 - - TRBV27
TGTGCCTGGAGTGTAAAACCTGATCGGAGGGGGCGGACAGATACGCAGTATTTT CAWSVKPDRRGRTDTQYF TRBJ2-3 - many TRBV30
TGTGCCAGCAGTTTTGCCCAGGGGTCCTACGAGCAGTACTTC CASSFAQGSYEQYF TRBJ2-7 - - TRBV28
TGTGCCAGCTCACCCCCGGGACTACCGTACGAGCAGTACTTC CASSPPGLPYEQYF TRBJ2-7 TRBD2 - TRBV18
TGTGCCAGCAGTGAAGAGGTCGGGGGTACGGACTATGGCTACACCTTC CASSEEVGGTDYGYTF TRBJ1-2 - - TRBV6-1
TGTGCCATCAGTGAGAGACTACACTACTCCAATGAGCAGTTCTTC CAISERLHYSNEQFF TRBJ2-1 - - TRBV10-3
TGTGCCAGCAGCTCCGGGAGACTAGCTGGAGATACGCAGTATTTT CASSSGRLAGDTQYF TRBJ2-3 TRBD2 - TRBV28
TGCGCCAGCAGCTATCGACAGGGGAACACTGAAGCTTTCTTT CASSYRQGNTEAFF TRBJ1-1 TRBD1 - TRBV5-1
TGCGCCAGCAGCTTGGGGACAGGGTCCTCACCCCTCCACTTT CASSLGTGSSPLHF TRBJ1-6 TRBD1 - TRBV5-1
TGTGCCAGCAGTTTTAGAAGCGGGGGAGCCGGGGAGCTGTTTTTT CASSFRSGGAGELFF TRBJ2-2 TRBD2 once TRBV27
TGTGCCAGTAGTATACGACAGGGATACAATAATCAGCCCCAGCATTTT CASSIRQGYNNQPQHF TRBJ1-5 TRBD1 - TRBV19
TGTGCCAGCAGCCGAGGATACGAGCAGTACTTC CASSRGYEQYF TRBJ2-7 - - TRBV12-3/TRBV12-4
TGTGCCTGGAGTGCGGATCAGGGCGGGGCGACCCAGTACTTC CAWSADQGGATQYF TRBJ2-5 - - TRBV30